These T cell receptor beta chains were read from a single sample in a study of cytomegalovirus exposure and HLA in healthy donors. Repertoires were generated with immunoSEQ multiplex PCR, while TCRdb's copy carries only in-frame clones and drops some. The sample has just under 150,000 clones; roughly 80% are singletons. The sample comprised PBMCs. The receptor source for this set is a woman between 25 and 40 years old in good health and CMV-seronegative. The CDR3 runs from the conserved cysteine through the conserved F or W. D genes are given only for firm matches.

d_call: TRBD2
j_call: TRBJ2-5
v_call: TRBV9
cdr3_aa: CASSPRDYSLETQYF

d_call: TRBD1
j_call: TRBJ1-1
v_call: TRBV4-1
cdr3_aa: CASSLTGGTEAFF

d_call: TRBD2
j_call: TRBJ2-3
v_call: TRBV5-4
cdr3_aa: CASSLPGLAGGTDTQYF

d_call: TRBD2
j_call: TRBJ2-7
v_call: TRBV5-4
cdr3_aa: CASSLWLAGAYEQYF

d_call: -
j_call: -
v_call: TRBV5-1
cdr3_aa: CASSLPTAYEQYF

d_call: -
j_call: TRBJ1-1
v_call: TRBV10-2
cdr3_aa: CASSVGQRVEAFF

d_call: -
j_call: TRBJ1-6
v_call: TRBV9
cdr3_aa: CASSVFPQGNSPLHF

d_call: TRBD2
j_call: TRBJ2-7
v_call: TRBV7-2
cdr3_aa: CASSSHGGAGYEQYF

d_call: TRBD1
j_call: TRBJ1-6
v_call: TRBV30
cdr3_aa: CAGRQGNSNSPLHF

d_call: TRBD2
j_call: TRBJ2-5
v_call: TRBV5-1
cdr3_aa: CASSLTTSGGQETQYF

d_call: -
j_call: TRBJ1-6
v_call: TRBV11-2
cdr3_aa: CASSLDRFTSPLHF